This record looks at one T cell receptor (beta chain) sequence and its context. Its antigen is still unknown. The length of the CDR3 is 13 residues. V shed 4 bases and J 8 bases; nucleotides not matched to a gene: 6. Looked up from germline, CDR1 is SGHTA and CDR2 is FQGNSA. The data belong to a study of cytomegalovirus exposure and HLA in healthy donors. Study results and limitations: There were some public TCRs occurring in many donors, but most TCR sequences were rare. TRBV6-2, TRBV6-3 and other indistinguishable V segments were excluded.

It was with 60 Vbeta and 13 Jbeta primers that the PCR ran. Sequencing used immunoSEQ multiplex PCR; TCRdb keeps in-frame clones, though not all of them. The sample lists about 98,000 clones, over 65% seen once, with under 2% in the top ten. Material for sequencing was PBMCs. V and J are TRBV7-2 and TRBJ1-2, with TRBD1 matching over 8 bases. The clonotype comes from a male donor in good health and CMV-seronegative. The CDR3 DNA follows: TGTGCCAGCAGCTCCGGGACAGGATGGGGCTACACCTTC. As protein: CASSSGTGWGYTF.